These 29 T cell receptor beta chains share one sample of origin, sequenced in a study of shared clonotypes between healthy human individuals (dated by TCRdb to the early 2020s). Receptor amplification or capture employed the immunoSEQ multiplex PCR assay. TCRdb mirrors the immuneACCESS table, restricted to in-frame sequences. Some clones are absent from its copies; in checked studies, under half trace to an unresolved V gene, and the reason for the others is unknown. This sample is represented by about 2.4 million clones; 93% of them were singletons. Approximately 0.36% of the sample is in the top ten clones. The sample was naive CD4+ T cells from PBMCs. Per the publication, the cell subset or site label means: CD45RA+ positively selected. These receptors were obtained from a man aged 18 to 29 in good health. Some clones in this sample may be carry-over from other donors' samples.

This sequence joins TRBV6-1 and TRBJ1-1; D unresolved. V was cut by 2 bases and J by 2 bases, with 6 bases left in between. CDR1 and CDR2 from the germline V gene are MNHNS and SASEGT. This CDR3 contains 13 residues. The CDR3 nucleotides are TGTGCCAGCAGTGAATGGGCTAACACTGAAGCTTTCTTT. It specifies CASSEWANTEAFF.

V is TRBV19 and J is TRBJ2-7, with a tentative D call TRBD1 (6 bases). Trimming pared 6 bases from V and 5 bases from J, leaving 23 bases between. Germline values: CDR1 LNHDA, CDR2 SQIVND (reference sequence). This CDR3 is built from 16 residues. CDR3 protein: CASSPIRGRGLNEQYF. DNA for the CDR3: TGTGCCAGTAGCCCAATTCGGGGCAGGGGTCTCAACGAGCAGTACTTC.

This clone was counted once. The CDR3 nucleotides are TGTGCCAGCCGGCCGGGGACCATGGCTAGCGGGAGTCGGTACGAGCAGTACTTC. Encoded protein: CASRPGTMASGSRYEQYF. The V call is TRBV19, the J call TRBJ2-7; 10 nucleotides align to TRBD2. The trim removed 9 bases at V and 4 bases at J, leaving 21 bases unmatched. This CDR3 contains 18 residues. CDR1 and CDR2 from the germline V gene are LNHDA and SQIVND (reference sequence).

The chain recombines TRBV6-1 with TRBJ2-5; weak D call: TRBD2 (6 bases). Trimming removed 7 bases at V and 4 bases at J, with 13 bases between. The CDR3 is made up of 13 amino acids. CDR1 and CDR2 from the germline V gene are MNHNS and SASEGT. The chain's CDR3 is CASMRGVGETQYF. CDR3 nucleotide sequence: TGTGCCAGCATGCGGGGAGTCGGAGAGACCCAGTACTTC.

V is TRBV27 and J is TRBJ2-4; 7 nucleotides align to TRBD2. Germline assignment: CDR1 MNHEY and CDR2 SMNVEV (reference sequence). The junction had 6 bases not matched to a gene; V was cut back by 1 base and J by 0 bases. The CDR3 totals 17 residues. The CDR3 spells CASSLFTGGGAKNIQYF. For the CDR3, the DNA is TGTGCCAGCAGTTTATTTACAGGCGGGGGAGCCAAAAACATTCAGTACTTC.

The rearrangement links TRBV14 to TRBJ2-6; D is ambiguous. In germline, CDR1 is SGHDN, CDR2 FVKESK. This CDR3 is 19 amino acids long. Trimming shortened V by 6 bases and J by 0 bases, and 21 bases separated the two germline ends. For the CDR3, the DNA is TGTGCCAGCAGGCCCCCTATGGGTCTATTCATCTCTGGGGCCAACGTCCTGACTTTC. Its protein product is CASRPPMGLFISGANVLTF.

The chain is built from TRBV9 and TRBJ1-1, with D perhaps TRBD1 (6 bases). There are 15 residues in the CDR3. Trimming pared 3 bases from V and 1 base from J, leaving 13 bases between. The germline gives CDR1 SGDLS, CDR2 YYNGEE. The CDR3 DNA sequence: TGTGCCAGCAGCGCCCGACAGGCCCCGAACACTGAAGCTTTCTTT. Translated, it gives CASSARQAPNTEAFF.

The genes are TRBV19 and TRBJ2-4, with D possibly matching TRBD2 (6 bases). Trimming removed 3 bases at V and 0 bases at J, with 12 bases between. Germline lookup yields CDR1 LNHDA and CDR2 SQIVND (reference sequence). There are 16 residues in the CDR3. CDR3 sequence reads: CASSMWRGIAKNIQYF. The CDR3 nucleotides read TGTGCCAGTAGTATGTGGCGGGGCATAGCCAAAAACATTCAGTACTTC.

The V and J genes are TRBV10-1 and TRBJ2-1; 7 bases map to TRBD1. With V trimmed by 7 bases and J by 6 bases, 9 bases remained unmatched. Germline loops: CDR1 WNHNN, CDR2 SYGVQD (reference sequence). This CDR3 has 14 residues. The CDR3 DNA reads TGCGCCAGCACCGCAGACAGGGCCTCCAATGAGCAGTTCTTC. Its translation: CASTADRASNEQFF.

This chain uses TRBV4-2 with TRBJ2-7; D not certain. Germline V gene data show CDR1 as LGHNA and CDR2 as YNFKEQ. The CDR3 is 15 residues long. The V and J ends lost 1 base and 7 bases respectively, with 17 bases between them. The CDR3: CASSQVPGPLAEQYF. The CDR3 nucleotides are TGTGCCAGCAGCCAAGTTCCCGGTCCCCTTGCTGAGCAGTACTTC.

For this clone: Other nucleotide sequences from this sample produce the same CDR3. The CDR3 spells CASSYSTGSSYEQYF. The CDR3 coding sequence is TGTGCCAGCAGTTACTCGACGGGGAGCTCCTACGAGCAGTACTTC. The J gene is TRBJ2-7, the V gene TRBV6-5, with a tentative D call TRBD2 (5 bases). The germline V gene has CDR1 MNHEY and CDR2 SVGAGI. Trimming took 0 bases from V and 0 from J, leaving 9 bases between them. The CDR3 length is 15 residues.

With regard to this clone: The same CDR3 arises from other DNA sequences in this sample as well. The gene calls are TRBV2 and TRBJ2-5; TRBD1 aligns across 7 bases. The CDR3 is 13 residues long. Germline V gene lookup returns CDR1 SNHLY and CDR2 FYNNEI. Trimming cost V 6 bases and J 5 bases; bases outside gene matches: 6. CDR3 in DNA: TGTGCCAGCAGCCCAGACAGGGTTGAGACCCAGTACTTC. It yields the protein CASSPDRVETQYF.

J is TRBJ2-7 and V is TRBV27, with D perhaps assigned TRBD1 or TRBD2 (5 bases each). The CDR3 is 15 residues long. The germline V gene encodes CDR1 MNHEY and CDR2 SMNVEV (reference sequence). Trimming pared 4 bases from V and 1 base from J, leaving 14 bases between. In nucleotides, the CDR3 is TGTGCCAGCAGTTCCCCGGGGCGATCTTCCTACGAGCAGTACTTC. Its protein product is CASSSPGRSSYEQYF.

The genes are TRBV6-5 and TRBJ2-7, with 9 bases fitting TRBD1. V trimming: 4 bases; J trimming: 3 bases; junction bases outside the gene matches: 7. The CDR3 contains 15 residues. Germline CDR1 MNHEY, CDR2 SVGAGI. The CDR3 here is CASSFRQGVNYEQYF. The CDR3 nucleotides read TGTGCCAGCAGTTTTCGACAGGGGGTGAACTACGAGCAGTACTTC.

The chain links TRBV7-6 to TRBJ2-5; perhaps TRBD2 as D (5 bases). V was cut by 1 base and J by 2 bases, with 11 bases left in between. The CDR3 extends over 15 amino acids. Per germline, CDR1 SGHVS and CDR2 FNYEAQ. The CDR3 region is CASSLEDRDQETQYF. CDR3 nucleotides: TGTGCCAGCAGCTTAGAAGACCGGGATCAAGAGACCCAGTACTTC.

For this clone: This specimen includes other DNA sequences encoding the same CDR3. The chain recombines TRBV5-1 with TRBJ2-5, with D possibly matching TRBD1 (5 bases). In germline, CDR1 is SGHRS, CDR2 YFSETQ. The CDR3 runs to 14 residues. V was shortened by 0 bases and J by 1 base, with 7 bases between the two germline ends. The CDR3 loop is CASSLEGPQETQYF. The DNA of the CDR3 is TGCGCCAGCAGCTTGGAGGGGCCCCAAGAGACCCAGTACTTC.

This rearrangement joins TRBV10-3 to TRBJ2-3; D remains ambiguous. Trimming pared 6 bases from V and 3 bases from J, leaving 13 bases between. Germline values: CDR1 ENHRY, CDR2 SYGVKD. This CDR3 comprises 14 residues. DNA for the CDR3: TGTGCCATCAGCCATACCGGACGTACAGATACGCAGTATTTT. Residues: CAISHTGRTDTQYF.

The rearrangement uses TRBV27 and TRBJ2-1; D not certain. The V end lost 7 bases, the J end lost 8 bases, and 15 bases lay between the germline ends. The CDR3 covers 13 residues. The germline V gene has CDR1 MNHEY and CDR2 SMNVEV (reference sequence). The CDR3: CASMDLAGYEQFF. The CDR3 DNA reads as TGTGCCAGCATGGACCTCGCCGGTTATGAGCAGTTCTTC.

This sequence joins TRBV7-3 and TRBJ2-7, with D perhaps TRBD2 (5 bases). Germline V gene data show CDR1 as SGHTA and CDR2 as FQGTGA. Trimming shortened V by 2 bases and J by 3 bases, and 11 bases separated the two germline ends. The CDR3 sequence is 14 residues long. Here the CDR3 DNA reads TGTGCCAGCAGCTTAGGGGAGAACTACTACGAGCAGTACTTC. This gives the protein CASSLGENYYEQYF.

CDR3 DNA sequence: TGTGCCAGCAGACAAAGTTTGACCGTTGGAAACACCATATATTTT. Translation: CASRQSLTVGNTIYF. The chain has TRBV6-1 and TRBJ1-3; D is uncertain. V was shortened by 6 bases and J by 3 bases, with 15 bases between the two germline ends. This CDR3 comprises 15 residues. Germline V gives CDR1 MNHNS, CDR2 SASEGT.

This rearrangement joins TRBV19 to TRBJ2-6; weak D call: TRBD1 (5 bases). Germline CDR1 is LNHDA and CDR2 is SQIVND (reference sequence). Trimming cost V 7 bases and J 1 base, with 11 bases left between them. The CDR3 sequence is 15 residues long. The CDR3 region is CASTTTESGANVLTF. CDR3 nucleotides: TGTGCCAGTACCACGACAGAGTCTGGGGCCAACGTCCTGACTTTC. Combining the CDR3 with reference TRBV19 and TRBJ2-6 gives the whole variable domain DGGITQSPKYLFRKEGQNVTLSCEQNLNHDAMYWYRQDPGQGLRLIYYSQIVNDFQKGDIAEGYSVSREKKESFPLTVTSAQKNPTAFYLCASTTTESGANVLTFGAGSRLTVL.

V and J are TRBV15 and TRBJ1-3; D may be TRBD1 (5 bases). The V gene's germline CDR1 is LNHNV and CDR2 YYDKDF (reference sequence). The CDR3 is made up of 15 amino acids. Trimming stripped 5 bases from V and 0 bases from J, with 11 bases between. The CDR3 DNA is TGTGCCACCAGCGAGGGGCACTTCTCTGGAAACACCATATATTTT. Translating gives CATSEGHFSGNTIYF.

This sequence joins TRBV11-3 and TRBJ2-2; D is uncertain. With 2 bases removed from V and 4 bases from J, the gap between germline ends came to 20 bases. The CDR3 runs 18 residues. Germline values: CDR1 SGHNT, CDR2 YENEEA. The CDR3 sequence is CASSLSFLSSGSTGELFF. The DNA of the CDR3 is TGTGCCAGCAGCTTATCCTTCCTCTCCTCGGGTAGCACCGGGGAGCTGTTTTTT.

The chain joins TRBV21-1 to TRBJ2-1. TRBV21-1 is assigned pseudogene status. This CDR3 has 16 amino acids. CDR3 coding DNA: TGTGCCAGCAGCAAAGGTACGGAACCCCCCTACAATGAGCAGTTCTTC. As protein: CASSKGTEPPYNEQFF.

This clone was counted once. V and J are TRBV5-8 and TRBJ2-3, with 8 bases matching TRBD2. Trimming cost V 3 bases and J 0 bases; bases outside gene matches: 15. CDR1 and CDR2 from the germline V gene are SGHTS and YDEGEE. The length of the CDR3 is 19 residues. The CDR3 reads CASSSLAGSPPVSTDTQYF. In DNA, the CDR3 is TGTGCCAGCAGCTCATTAGCGGGAAGCCCACCCGTTAGCACAGATACGCAGTATTTT.

The rearrangement links TRBV5-4 to TRBJ1-2; D is possibly TRBD1 (5 bases). Trimming left V 0 bases short and J 8 bases short, with 17 bases between. This CDR3 comprises 15 residues. Germline V gene sequence: CDR1 SGHNT, CDR2 YYREEE (reference sequence). CDR3 DNA: TGTGCCAGCAGCTTGGTTGGTCACGCGGGGGGAGGCTACACCTTC. Translated, it gives CASSLVGHAGGGYTF.

J is TRBJ1-5 and V is TRBV7-2, with a possible D match to TRBD1 (5 bases). V gave up 2 bases and J gave up 7 bases, with 18 bases separating them. The CDR3 totals 16 residues. Germline values: CDR1 SGHTA, CDR2 FQGNSA. The CDR3 loop is CASSLFAGASGQPQHF. The CDR3 coding sequence is TGTGCCAGCAGCTTATTCGCCGGGGCATCGGGGCAGCCCCAGCATTTT.

The rearrangement joins TRBV29-1 to TRBJ2-1; 7 bases fit TRBD2. The ends lost 5 bases at V and 7 bases at J; junction bases unmatched: 8. The CDR3 is 13 amino acids. Looked up from germline, CDR1 is SQVTM and CDR2 is ANQGSEA. CDR3 bases: TGCAGCGTTTTGCGCGGGAGCCGGAATGAGCAGTTCTTC. Amino acid sequence: CSVLRGSRNEQFF.

V is TRBV29-1 and J is TRBJ2-2, with 9 nucleotides matching TRBD2. V was pared by 6 bases and J by 6 bases, with 8 bases of the junction left unmatched. CDR3 length: 14 residues. Germline V gene lookup returns CDR1 SQVTM and CDR2 ANQGSEA. As DNA, the CDR3 is TGCAGCGTCGCTTTAGCGGGAGCTGCCGGGGAGCTGTTTTTT. Protein: CSVALAGAAGELFF.